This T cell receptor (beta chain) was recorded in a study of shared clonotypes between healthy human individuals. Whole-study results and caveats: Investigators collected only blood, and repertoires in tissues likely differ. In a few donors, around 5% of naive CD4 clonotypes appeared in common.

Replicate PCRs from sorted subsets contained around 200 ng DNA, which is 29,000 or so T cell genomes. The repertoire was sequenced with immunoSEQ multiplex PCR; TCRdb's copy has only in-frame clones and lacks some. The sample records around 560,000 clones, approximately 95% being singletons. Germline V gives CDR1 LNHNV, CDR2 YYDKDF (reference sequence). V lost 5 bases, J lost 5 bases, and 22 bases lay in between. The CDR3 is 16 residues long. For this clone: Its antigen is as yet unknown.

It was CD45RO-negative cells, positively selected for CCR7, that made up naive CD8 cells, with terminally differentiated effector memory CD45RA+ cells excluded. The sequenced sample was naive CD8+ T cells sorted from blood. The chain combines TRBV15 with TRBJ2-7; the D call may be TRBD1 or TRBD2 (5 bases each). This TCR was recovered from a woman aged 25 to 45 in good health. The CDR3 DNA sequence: TGTGCCACCAGCGGGCCGGGGCAAGATAGGCCTCACGAGCAGTACTTC. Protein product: CATSGPGQDRPHEQYF.